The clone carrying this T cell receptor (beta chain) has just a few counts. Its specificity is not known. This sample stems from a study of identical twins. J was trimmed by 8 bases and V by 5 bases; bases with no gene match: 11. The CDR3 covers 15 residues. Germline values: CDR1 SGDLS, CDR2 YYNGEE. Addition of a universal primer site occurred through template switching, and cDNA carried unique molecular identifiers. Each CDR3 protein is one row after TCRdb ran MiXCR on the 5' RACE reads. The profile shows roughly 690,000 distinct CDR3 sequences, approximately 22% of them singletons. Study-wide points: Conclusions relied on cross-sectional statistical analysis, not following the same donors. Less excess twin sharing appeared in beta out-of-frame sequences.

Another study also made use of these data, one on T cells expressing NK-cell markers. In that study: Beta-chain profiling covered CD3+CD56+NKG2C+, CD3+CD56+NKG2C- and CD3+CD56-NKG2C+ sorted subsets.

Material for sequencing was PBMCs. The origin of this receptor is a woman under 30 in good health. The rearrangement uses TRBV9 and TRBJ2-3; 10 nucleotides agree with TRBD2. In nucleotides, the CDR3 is TGTGCCAGCAGGGCCGGGACTAGCGCCCGGGGTACGCAGTATTTT. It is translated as CASRAGTSARGTQYF.